The rows below give T cell receptor beta chains drawn from one sample of a study of shared clonotypes between healthy human individuals. Profiling relied on immunoSEQ multiplex PCR, and the TCRdb table lists in-frame clones only, not all of them. The table includes about 2.1 million clones, under 95% detected once. Source material: naive CD8+ T cells from PBMCs. The receptors stem from a man between 18 and 29 years old in good health. Some clones in this sample may be carry-over from other donors' samples. CDR3s include the opening cysteine and the closing phenylalanine or tryptophan. The D gene is left open where the match is weak. Clone size is stated in some rows and not others, as once, few, many or a class when expanded.

>.|17|TRBV5-1|TRBD2|TRBJ2-1
CASDPGLAGGLHNEQFF
TGCGCCAGCGACCCGGGACTAGCGGGAGGGTTGCATAATGAGCAGTTCTTC
>.|15|TRBV2|.|TRBJ1-2
CASRRTAIGRYGYTF
TGTGCCAGCAGAAGGACCGCCATCGGTCGGTATGGCTACACCTTC
>.|14|TRBV5-5|.|TRBJ1-2
CASSLGGDPYGYTF
TGTGCCAGCAGCTTGGGAGGGGACCCCTATGGCTACACCTTC
>.|15|TRBV5-1|TRBD2|TRBJ2-1
CASSLEVGGPLEQFF
TGCGCCAGCAGCCTGGAGGTGGGAGGGCCACTTGAGCAGTTCTTC
>once|17|TRBV14|.|TRBJ2-3
CASSQDWDGVGEDTQYF
TGTGCCAGCAGCCAAGATTGGGACGGTGTAGGTGAAGATACGCAGTATTTT
>.|14|TRBV6-4|.|TRBJ2-1
CASSDVGGPGEQFF
TGTGCCAGCAGTGACGTGGGGGGGCCTGGCGAGCAGTTCTTC
>once|12|TRBV16|.|TRBJ2-5
CASLGTGETQYF
TGTGCCTCCCTCGGCACCGGAGAGACCCAGTACTTC
>.|16|TRBV4-2|TRBD2|TRBJ2-1
CASSQWTSGISNEQFF
TGTGCCAGCAGCCAATGGACTAGCGGGATTTCTAATGAGCAGTTCTTC
>.|13|TRBV28|.|TRBJ2-7
CASSFGEPYEQYF
TGTGCCAGCAGTTTCGGGGAACCCTACGAGCAGTACTTC
>.|12|TRBV27|.|TRBJ1-5
CASRQGAQPQHF
TGTGCCAGCAGACAGGGCGCTCAGCCCCAGCATTTT
>once|13|TRBV30|.|TRBJ1-2
CAWTQGSKYGYTF
TGTGCCTGGACGCAGGGGTCGAAGTATGGCTACACCTTC
>.|16|TRBV19|.|TRBJ2-3
CASTPSLRSSTDTQYF
TGTGCCAGTACCCCGAGTTTGCGGTCTAGCACAGATACGCAGTATTTT
>few|12|TRBV27|.|TRBJ1-1
CASSSGFTEAFF
TGTGCCAGCAGTTCAGGGTTCACTGAAGCTTTCTTT
>.|17|TRBV15|TRBD2|TRBJ2-6
CATGEREGLIGANVLTF
TGTGCCACCGGGGAGAGGGAGGGTTTAATCGGGGCCAACGTCCTGACTTTC
>.|16|TRBV14|.|TRBJ2-2
CASSFVGTMNTGELFF
TGTGCCAGCAGTTTCGTAGGTACGATGAACACCGGGGAGCTGTTTTTT
>once|15|TRBV27|TRBD2|TRBJ2-3
CASSTSGPSTDTQYF
TGTGCCAGCAGTACTAGCGGTCCGAGCACAGATACGCAGTATTTT
>.|15|TRBV7-9|.|TRBJ2-1
CASSFGPGGYNEQFF
.
>once|16|TRBV28|TRBD1|TRBJ1-1
CASSPTGGYRYTEAFF
TGTGCCAGCAGCCCGACAGGGGGCTATCGGTACACTGAAGCTTTCTTT
>.|14|TRBV28|.|TRBJ2-7
CASRPSGGSYEQYF
TGTGCCAGCAGGCCCTCTGGGGGGTCCTACGAGCAGTACTTC
>once|11|TRBV29-1|.|TRBJ2-3
CSLRSTDTQYF
TGCAGCCTAAGAAGCACAGATACGCAGTATTTT
>.|15|TRBV10-2|TRBD2|TRBJ2-7
CASSDASGPPGEQYF
TGCGCCAGCAGTGATGCTAGCGGTCCACCGGGAGAGCAGTACTTC
>.|16|TRBV5-1|TRBD1|TRBJ1-4
CASSPARQGVFEKLFF
TGCGCCAGCAGCCCGGCAAGACAGGGGGTGTTTGAAAAACTGTTTTTT
>.|14|TRBV5-4|.|TRBJ1-2
CASSLGGEYYGYTF
TGTGCCAGCAGCTTGGGCGGGGAGTACTATGGCTACACCTTC
>.|15|TRBV4-3|TRBD2|TRBJ2-7
CASSQDWRDYYEQYF
TGCGCCAGCAGCCAAGATTGGCGGGACTACTACGAGCAGTACTTC
>.|15|TRBV2|.|TRBJ1-5
CASSDTPDSNQPQHF
TGTGCCAGCAGTGACACACCCGATAGCAATCAGCCCCAGCATTTT
>few|13|TRBV27|.|TRBJ1-1
CASSLRGYTEAFF
TGTGCCAGCAGTTTGCGTGGATACACTGAAGCTTTCTTT
>.|12|TRBV7-2|.|TRBJ1-4
CASSLSPGELFF
TGTGCCAGCAGCTTATCCCCTGGTGAACTGTTTTTT